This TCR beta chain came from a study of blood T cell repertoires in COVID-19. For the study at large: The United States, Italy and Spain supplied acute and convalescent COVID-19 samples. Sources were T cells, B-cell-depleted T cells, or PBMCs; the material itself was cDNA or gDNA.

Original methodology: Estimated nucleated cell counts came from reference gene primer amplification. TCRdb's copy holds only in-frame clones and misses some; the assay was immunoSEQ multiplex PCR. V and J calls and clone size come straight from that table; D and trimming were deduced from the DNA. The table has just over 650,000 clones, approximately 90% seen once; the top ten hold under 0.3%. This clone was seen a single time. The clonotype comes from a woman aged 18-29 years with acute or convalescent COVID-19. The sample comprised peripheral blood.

In DNA, the CDR3 is TGTGCCAGCAGCCCGCGGGGAAGCTCCTACAATGAGCAGTTCTTC. It yields the protein CASSPRGSSYNEQFF. The rearrangement uses TRBV3-1 (or the pseudogene TRBV3-2) and TRBJ2-1, with a weak D call TRBD2 (6 bases). CDR1 and CDR2 from the germline V gene are LGHDT and YNNKEL (reference sequence). V was trimmed by 4 bases and J by 0 bases, leaving 10 bases between them. This CDR3 is 15 amino acids long.